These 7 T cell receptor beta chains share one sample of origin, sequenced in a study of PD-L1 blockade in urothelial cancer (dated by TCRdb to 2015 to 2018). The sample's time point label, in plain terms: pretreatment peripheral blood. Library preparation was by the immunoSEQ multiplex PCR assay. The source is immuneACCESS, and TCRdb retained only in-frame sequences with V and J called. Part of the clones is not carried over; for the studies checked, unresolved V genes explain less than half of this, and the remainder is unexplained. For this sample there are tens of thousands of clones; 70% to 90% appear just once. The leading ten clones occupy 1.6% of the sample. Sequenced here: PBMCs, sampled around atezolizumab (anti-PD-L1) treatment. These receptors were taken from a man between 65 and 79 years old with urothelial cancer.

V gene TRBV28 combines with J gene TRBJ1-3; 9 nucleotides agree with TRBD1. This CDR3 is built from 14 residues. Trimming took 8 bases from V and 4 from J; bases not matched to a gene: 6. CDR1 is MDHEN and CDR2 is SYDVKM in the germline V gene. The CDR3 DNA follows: TGTGCCAGCGGCGACAGGGGGAAAGGAAACACCATATATTTT. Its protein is CASGDRGKGNTIYF.

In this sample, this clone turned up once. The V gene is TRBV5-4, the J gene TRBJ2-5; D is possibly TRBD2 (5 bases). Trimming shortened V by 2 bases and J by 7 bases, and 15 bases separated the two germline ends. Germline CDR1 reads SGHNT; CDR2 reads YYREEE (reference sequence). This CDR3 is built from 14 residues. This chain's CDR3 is CASSLSGKEVTQYF. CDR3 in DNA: TGTGCCAGCAGCTTATCGGGAAAAGAGGTGACCCAGTACTTC.

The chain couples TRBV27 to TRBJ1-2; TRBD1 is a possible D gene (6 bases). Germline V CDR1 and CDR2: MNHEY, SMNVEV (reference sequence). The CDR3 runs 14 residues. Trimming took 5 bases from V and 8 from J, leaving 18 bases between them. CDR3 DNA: TGTGCCAGCAGTCCCCGTACAGGGCAAGGCGGCTACACCTTC. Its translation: CASSPRTGQGGYTF.

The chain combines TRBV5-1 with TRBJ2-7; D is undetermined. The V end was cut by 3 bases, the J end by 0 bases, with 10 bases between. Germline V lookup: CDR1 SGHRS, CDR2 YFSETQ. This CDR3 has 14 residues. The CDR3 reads CASSSGVSSYEQYF. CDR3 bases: TGCGCCAGCAGCTCAGGCGTTAGCTCCTACGAGCAGTACTTC.

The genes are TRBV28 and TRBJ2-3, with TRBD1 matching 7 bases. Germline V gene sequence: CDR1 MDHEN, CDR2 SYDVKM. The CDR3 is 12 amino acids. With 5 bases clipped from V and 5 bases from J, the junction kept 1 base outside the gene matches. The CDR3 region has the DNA TGTGCCAGCAGTCCAGGGGGAGATACGCAGTATTTT. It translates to CASSPGGDTQYF.

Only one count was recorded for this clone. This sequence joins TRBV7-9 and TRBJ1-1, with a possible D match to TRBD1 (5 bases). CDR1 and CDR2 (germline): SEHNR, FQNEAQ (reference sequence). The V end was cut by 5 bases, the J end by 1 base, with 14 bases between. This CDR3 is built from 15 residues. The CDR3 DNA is TGTGCCAGCAGCGCCCGTCGGGGGGGGAACACTGAAGCTTTCTTT. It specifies CASSARRGGNTEAFF.

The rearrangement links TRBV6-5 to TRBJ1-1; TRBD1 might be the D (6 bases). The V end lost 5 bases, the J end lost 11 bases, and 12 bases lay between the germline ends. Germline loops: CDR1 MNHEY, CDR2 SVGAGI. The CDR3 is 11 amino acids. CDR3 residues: CASSQDRRAFF. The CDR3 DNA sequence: TGTGCCAGCAGTCAGGACAGACGGGCTTTCTTT.